This T cell receptor (beta chain) was observed in a study of T cells expressing NK-cell markers. Study summary: The study sequenced eight donors, seven HCMV-seropositive and one seronegative.

For this clonotype: Its antigen is unidentified.

The authors made TCR beta cDNA libraries by 5'RACE template switching. This switching added a universal primer site and UMIs. From its re-call of the 5' RACE reads, TCRdb lists each CDR3 protein once, without DNA. The repertoire shows about 540,000 distinct CDR3 sequences; the top ten hold 3% to 4.5%. Study findings and constraints: In a group of 5 or 6 donors, dominant NKG2C+ clonotypes represented about 1.0-7.5% of CD8+ T cells. Similarly, these clonotypes led the CD3+CD56-NKG2C+ fraction as well in a few donors.

What was sequenced was blood T cells: a sorted CD56 or NKG2C T cell subset, CD4+ or CD8+ T cells, or bulk PBMC T cells (not recorded which). The sequence was obtained from a man aged 18 to 30 in good health.

This chain's CDR3 is CASNLQGSHNEQFF. The chain employs TRBV6-1 and TRBJ2-1; the D call from TCRdb, TRBD1, cannot be confirmed without DNA. Germline-derived CDR1 and CDR2 are MNHNS and SASEGT. The CDR3 has 14 amino acids.